The 30 T cell receptor beta chains in this list originate from one sample, sequenced in a study of cytomegalovirus exposure and HLA in healthy donors. Both 60 Vbeta primers and 13 Jbeta primers went into the PCR. The data were produced by immunoSEQ multiplex PCR, yet TCRdb's version contains in-frame clones alone and is incomplete. The sample carries around 150,000 clones, 86% recorded once. The sequenced sample was PBMCs. Receptors were obtained from a woman under 30 in good health and CMV-seronegative.

This clone has only one observation. The V gene is TRBV4-2, the J gene TRBJ2-2; 11 bases match TRBD2. Germline V lookup: CDR1 LGHNA, CDR2 YNFKEQ. The CDR3 is 18 residues long. With V trimmed by 0 bases and J by 4 bases, 7 bases remained unmatched. CDR3 in amino acids: CASSQEPQLAGVTGELFF. Here the CDR3 DNA reads TGTGCCAGCAGCCAAGAACCCCAACTAGCGGGAGTCACCGGGGAGCTGTTTTTT.

V gene TRBV19 combines with J gene TRBJ1-5, with D perhaps TRBD1 (5 bases). This CDR3 comprises 13 residues. V lost 1 base and J 8 bases, leaving 9 bases between the germline ends. Germline lookup yields CDR1 LNHDA and CDR2 SQIVND (reference sequence). In nucleotides, the CDR3 is TGTGCCAGTAGTATAGGGGGGGTAGAGCCCCAGCATTTT. Encoded protein: CASSIGGVEPQHF.

The chain joins TRBV2 to TRBJ2-1; TRBD2 matches at 14 bases. Trimming at V came to 1 base and at J to 9 bases, leaving 5 bases not matched to a gene. This CDR3 comprises 16 residues. Germline V lookup: CDR1 SNHLY, CDR2 FYNNEI. The CDR3 DNA is TGTGCCAGCAGTGAAGGGGGACTAGCGGGAGTACTTGAGCAGTTCTTC. Protein product: CASSEGGLAGVLEQFF.

The chain combines TRBV11-2 with TRBJ1-1; TRBD1 aligns across 8 bases. CDR1 and CDR2 from the germline V gene are SGHAT and FQNNGV. The CDR3 spans 15 residues. The V and J ends lost 5 bases and 6 bases, in that order; junction bases with no gene match: 11. CDR3 in DNA: TGTGCCAGCAGCCCGGACAGGGCCATTATATCTGAAGCTTTCTTT. It translates to CASSPDRAIISEAFF.

The chain carries TRBV4-2 and TRBJ1-5; possible D gene TRBD1, 6 bases. V shed 0 bases and J shed 7 bases, with 13 bases lying between them. Germline-derived CDR1 and CDR2 are LGHNA and YNFKEQ. The CDR3 runs to 15 residues. The CDR3 spells CASSQDQGIGQPQHF. CDR3 nucleotides: TGTGCCAGCAGCCAAGATCAGGGGATAGGGCAGCCCCAGCATTTT.

The chain carries TRBV28 and TRBJ1-1; D remains ambiguous. The germline V gene has CDR1 MDHEN and CDR2 SYDVKM. V dropped 6 bases and J dropped 4 bases, with 12 bases sitting between them. The CDR3 spans 13 residues. CDR3 protein: CASSLDPSTEAFF. The CDR3 DNA follows: TGTGCCAGCAGCCTCGATCCGAGCACTGAAGCTTTCTTT.

The chain joins TRBV28 to TRBJ2-7, with 8 bases identical to TRBD1. Germline values: CDR1 MDHEN, CDR2 SYDVKM. Trimming cost V 6 bases and J 4 bases; bases outside gene matches: 14. The CDR3 is made up of 16 amino acids. The CDR3 spells CASSFVVRTGLYEQYF. The CDR3 DNA reads as TGTGCCAGCAGCTTTGTGGTTCGGACAGGGCTTTACGAGCAGTACTTC. The variable domain in full, with the rest retrieved from reference TRBV28 and TRBJ2-7, is DVKVTQSSRYLVKRTGEKVFLECVQDMDHENMFWYRQDPGLGLRLIYFSYDVKMKEKGDIPEGYSVSREKKERFSLILESASTNQTSMYLCASSFVVRTGLYEQYFGPGTRLTVT.

The chain has TRBV28 and TRBJ2-3; D remains ambiguous. The V and J ends lost 2 bases and 2 bases respectively, with 8 bases between them. Per the germline V gene, CDR1 is MDHEN and CDR2 is SYDVKM. The CDR3 is made up of 14 amino acids. The CDR3 sequence: CASSLETYTDTQYF. The DNA of the CDR3 is TGTGCCAGCAGTTTAGAGACTTACACAGATACGCAGTATTTT.

CDR3 region: CASSLDSRNQPQHF. CDR3 DNA sequence: TGTGCCAGCAGTTTAGACAGCCGCAATCAGCCCCAGCATTTT. The chain links TRBV28 to TRBJ1-5, with D possibly being TRBD1 (5 bases). Trimming removed 2 bases from V and 2 bases from J, with 7 bases in between. CDR1 MDHEN and CDR2 SYDVKM come from the germline V gene. This CDR3 is 14 amino acids long.

The V call is TRBV5-1, the J call TRBJ2-7; D unresolved. V lost 4 bases, J lost 1 base, and 9 bases lay in between. The V gene's germline CDR1 is SGHRS and CDR2 YFSETQ. The CDR3 has 13 amino acids. CDR3 protein: CASSLGVSYEQYF. CDR3 DNA: TGCGCCAGCAGCCTCGGTGTTTCCTACGAGCAGTACTTC.

The chain couples TRBV4-1 to TRBJ2-3, with 16 bases aligning to TRBD2. CDR3 length: 19 residues. CDR1 and CDR2 (germline): MGHRA, YSYEKL. V lost 2 bases, J lost 2 bases, and 7 bases stayed unmatched. In DNA, the CDR3 is TGCGCCAGCAGCCAACCGGGACTAGCGGGAGGGAAGATCACAGATACGCAGTATTTT. This gives the protein CASSQPGLAGGKITDTQYF.

The chain joins TRBV10-3 to TRBJ1-2; TRBD1 is a possible D gene (6 bases). The CDR3 is 13 amino acids. Germline V lookup: CDR1 ENHRY, CDR2 SYGVKD. The ends were cut back, 6 bases at V and 4 bases at J, with 12 bases in the middle. Here the CDR3 DNA reads TGTGCCATCAGAGGGGGGGTTGGCTATGGCTACACCTTC. Encoded protein: CAIRGGVGYGYTF.

The chain combines TRBV19 with TRBJ2-2; a possible D gene is TRBD1 (6 bases). Germline CDR1 reads LNHDA; CDR2 reads SQIVND (reference sequence). Trimming cost V 5 bases and J 6 bases, with 19 bases left between them. The CDR3 covers 16 residues. CDR3 protein: CASSAQIAGAAGELFF. In DNA, the CDR3 is TGTGCCAGTAGTGCCCAGATCGCAGGGGCGGCCGGGGAGCTGTTTTTT.

This clone was seen just once. The chain joins TRBV19 to TRBJ1-5; TRBD1 agrees at 12 bases. The germline V gene has CDR1 LNHDA and CDR2 SQIVND (reference sequence). The CDR3 covers 15 residues. The ends lost 5 bases at V and 7 bases at J; junction bases unmatched: 6. The CDR3 sequence: CASSGDRGRGQPQHF. DNA for the CDR3: TGTGCCAGTAGTGGGGACAGGGGGCGGGGGCAGCCCCAGCATTTT. Looking up the rest from reference TRBV19 and TRBJ1-5 gives the full variable domain: DGGITQSPKYLFRKEGQNVTLSCEQNLNHDAMYWYRQDPGQGLRLIYYSQIVNDFQKGDIAEGYSVSREKKESFPLTVTSAQKNPTAFYLCASSGDRGRGQPQHFGDGTRLSIL.

The chain carries TRBV27 and TRBJ1-5; tentatively, D is TRBD1 (6 bases). Germline V lookup: CDR1 MNHEY, CDR2 SMNVEV (reference sequence). CDR3 length: 15 residues. V lost 6 bases and J 0 bases, leaving 12 bases between the germline ends. CDR3 residues: CASSRDTYSNQPQHF. The CDR3 DNA reads as TGTGCCAGCAGCCGGGACACTTATAGCAATCAGCCCCAGCATTTT.

V gene TRBV6-6 combines with J gene TRBJ2-2; D possibly corresponds to TRBD1 (5 bases). Germline V gives CDR1 MNHNY, CDR2 SVGAGI (reference sequence). V gave up 7 bases and J gave up 7 bases, with 13 bases separating them. This CDR3 contains 13 residues. The CDR3 bases are TGTGCCAGCATGCCCAGGGTCAGCGGGGAGCTGTTTTTT. Translating it yields CASMPRVSGELFF.

The chain is built from TRBV9 and TRBJ1-5, with 7 bases matching TRBD1. The CDR3 runs to 15 residues. The V segment lost 1 base and the J segment 2 bases; nucleotides outside the gene matches: 3. Germline V lookup: CDR1 SGDLS, CDR2 YYNGEE. The CDR3 loop is CASSVTGQGNQPQHF. Written as DNA, the CDR3 is TGTGCCAGCAGCGTAACTGGACAGGGCAATCAGCCCCAGCATTTT.

The genes are TRBV30 and TRBJ1-1; D unclear. Germline CDR1 is GTSNPN and CDR2 is SVGIG (reference sequence). CDR3 size: 13 residues. V lost 6 bases and J lost 13, with 24 bases in between. CDR3 loop: CACRSHQPGSDFF. DNA for the CDR3: TGTGCCTGTCGATCACACCAGCCGGGGAGTGATTTCTTT.

This clone was observed a single time. The V call is TRBV5-1, the J call TRBJ1-2; 7 nucleotides align to TRBD1. The J segment lost 5 bases and the V segment lost 3 bases, leaving 10 bases of the junction unmatched. Germline CDR1 and CDR2: SGHRS and YFSETQ. The CDR3 has 15 amino acids. In nucleotides, the CDR3 is TGCGCCAGCAGCTGGGGGCAGGGGGGTCATTATGGCTACACCTTC. Translation gives CASSWGQGGHYGYTF.

This chain joins TRBV7-6 and TRBJ1-1; D not resolved. This CDR3 is 15 amino acids long. V was clipped by 4 bases and J by 0 bases, with 12 bases between them. The germline V gene encodes CDR1 SGHVS and CDR2 FNYEAQ. The CDR3 coding sequence is TGTGCCAGCAGCTCGTACAAACTACTGAACACTGAAGCTTTCTTT. It is translated as CASSSYKLLNTEAFF.

V is TRBV6-1 and J is TRBJ1-2, with D perhaps TRBD1 (5 bases). Germline V gene sequence: CDR1 MNHNS, CDR2 SASEGT. This CDR3 has 12 amino acids. Trimming took off 5 bases at V and 9 bases at J, with 13 bases between the two ends. The CDR3: CASSHLSGSYTF. For the CDR3, the DNA is TGTGCCAGCAGTCATCTGTCAGGGAGCTACACCTTC.

The chain carries TRBV6-5 and TRBJ1-2; D gene unclear. CDR3 length: 14 amino acids. Germline V gene lookup returns CDR1 MNHEY and CDR2 SVGAGI. V was clipped by 0 bases and J by 4 bases, with 9 bases between them. CDR3 sequence: CASSYSIGVYGYTF. The CDR3 coding sequence is TGTGCCAGCAGTTACTCGATCGGAGTCTATGGCTACACCTTC.

V gene TRBV5-1 combines with J gene TRBJ1-1, with 9 bases fitting TRBD1. J was trimmed by 6 bases and V by 4 bases; bases with no gene match: 4. This CDR3 is built from 13 residues. Germline V gene data show CDR1 as SGHRS and CDR2 as YFSETQ. This CDR3 reads CASSPGQGAEAFF. CDR3 bases: TGCGCCAGCAGCCCGGGACAGGGAGCTGAAGCTTTCTTT. Supplemented by reference TRBV5-1 and TRBJ1-1, the full variable domain reads KAGVTQTPRYLIKTRGQQVTLSCSPISGHRSVSWYQQTPGQGLQFLFEYFSETQRNKGNFPGRFSGRQFSNSRSEMNVSTLELGDSALYLCASSPGQGAEAFFGQGTRLTVV.

V is TRBV6-1 and J is TRBJ2-5, with D perhaps TRBD2 (5 bases). Near its end, the DNA agrees better with TRBJ2-7, so the J call may be wrong. Germline CDR1 MNHNS, CDR2 SASEGT. This CDR3 region has 14 residues. The DNA of the CDR3 is TGTGCCAGCAGTGAAGGCCGGGGAACCTACGAGCAGTACTTC. Encoded protein: CASSEGRGTYEQYF.

Points on this clone: Other DNA sequences of this sample code for an identical CDR3. V and J are TRBV5-1 and TRBJ2-7; D ambiguous. The germline gives CDR1 SGHRS, CDR2 YFSETQ. V lost 5 bases and J lost 1, with 7 bases in between. The CDR3 totals 12 residues. CDR3 sequence reads: CASRGESYEQYF. CDR3 in DNA: TGCGCCAGCAGGGGCGAATCCTACGAGCAGTACTTC. The entire variable domain, with the rest obtained from reference TRBV5-1 and TRBJ2-7, is as follows: KAGVTQTPRYLIKTRGQQVTLSCSPISGHRSVSWYQQTPGQGLQFLFEYFSETQRNKGNFPGRFSGRQFSNSRSEMNVSTLELGDSALYLCASRGESYEQYFGPGTRLTVT.

V and J are TRBV6-5 and TRBJ2-5, with 10 nucleotides matching TRBD2. The CDR3 totals 13 residues. V trimming: 6 bases; J trimming: 5 bases; junction bases outside the gene matches: 3. The germline V gene encodes CDR1 MNHEY and CDR2 SVGAGI. CDR3 amino acids: CASSRGLAETQYF. The CDR3 DNA is TGTGCCAGCAGCCGGGGACTAGCGGAGACCCAGTACTTC.

The chain joins TRBV19 to TRBJ2-5, with D tentatively TRBD1 (6 bases). Germline values: CDR1 LNHDA, CDR2 SQIVND (reference sequence). With 4 bases removed from V and 5 bases from J, the gap between germline ends came to 11 bases. The CDR3 sequence is 13 residues long. In DNA form, the CDR3 reads TGTGCCAGTAGTACCTGGACAGATGAGACCCAGTACTTC. Its protein is CASSTWTDETQYF.

This clone was observed once. The chain carries TRBV29-1 and TRBJ1-4, with D possibly being TRBD1 (5 bases). V lost 5 bases and J lost 7, with 29 bases in between. Looked up from germline, CDR1 is SQVTM and CDR2 is ANQGSEA. The length of the CDR3 is 18 residues. The CDR3 loop reads CSVLIPTEIMPWLEKLFF. DNA of the CDR3: TGCAGCGTTTTGATTCCGACAGAGATCATGCCATGGCTTGAAAAACTGTTTTTT. Filled out from reference TRBV29-1 and TRBJ1-4, the complete variable domain reads SAVISQKPSRDICQRGTSLTIQCQVDSQVTMMFWYRQQPGQSLTLIATANQGSEATYESGFVIDKFPISRPNLTFSTLTVSNMSPEDSSIYLCSVLIPTEIMPWLEKLFFGSGTQLSVL.

The gene calls are TRBV19 and TRBJ1-2; D unresolved. Trimming pared 2 bases from V and 5 bases from J, leaving 6 bases between. The germline CDR1 and CDR2 sequences are LNHDA and SQIVND (reference sequence). This CDR3 is 12 amino acids long. The CDR3 sequence: CASSISGYGYTF. The CDR3 nucleotides read TGTGCCAGTAGTATATCGGGTTATGGCTACACCTTC.

The chain recombines TRBV27 with TRBJ2-1; 7 bases match TRBD2. V shed 5 bases, J shed 6 bases, and the junction held 7 bases outside the gene matches. This CDR3 has 14 residues. The germline CDR1 and CDR2 sequences are MNHEY and SMNVEV (reference sequence). The CDR3 protein is CASSVLTSSNEQFF. CDR3 DNA sequence: TGTGCCAGCAGTGTCCTGACTAGCAGCAATGAGCAGTTCTTC.